What follows are 18 T cell receptor beta chains derived from one specimen sequenced in a study of beta chain features in type 1 diabetes. Findings of the study overall: People with Type 1 diabetes carried modestly yet significantly shorter TCRB CDR3s in all four CD4+ subsets.

Since all of the isolated RNA was reverse transcribed, expressed TCRB transcripts were what got sequenced. Assay used: immunoSEQ multiplex PCR; TCRdb lists only in-frame clones, some missing. Altogether roughly 340,000 clones are present, over 9.5% being singletons, with the ten largest covering 0.008% to 0.011%. No antigen has been identified for these receptors. Sequenced: naive CD4+ T cells from blood. These receptors came from a woman between 18 and 29 years old with type 1 diabetes.

The chain carries TRBV7-3 and TRBJ2-2; 8 nucleotides align to TRBD2. The germline gives CDR1 SGHTA, CDR2 FQGTGA. CDR3 length: 14 amino acids. J gave up 6 bases and V 5 bases, and 5 bases lay outside the gene matches. CDR3: CASSPGLDAGELFF. CDR3 DNA: TGTGCCAGCAGCCCGGGACTAGATGCCGGGGAGCTGTTTTTT.

This clone showed up just a few times. The chain joins TRBV7-2 to TRBJ2-5; TRBD2 matches 9 bases. CDR1 and CDR2 (germline): SGHTA, FQGNSA. The CDR3 has 14 residues. Germline trimming cut 5 bases from V and 2 bases from J; bases unmatched to any gene: 3. CDR3 amino acids: CASSETSGQETQYF. DNA of the CDR3: TGTGCCAGCAGCGAGACTAGCGGACAAGAGACCCAGTACTTC.

The chain combines TRBV30 with TRBJ2-1; D is unclear. Germline assignment: CDR1 GTSNPN and CDR2 SVGIG (reference sequence). The CDR3 is made up of 11 amino acids. With 5 bases removed from V and 8 bases from J, the gap between germline ends came to 10 bases. The CDR3 nucleotides read TGTGCCTGGGCTAGTTGGGATGAGCAGTTCTTC. It specifies CAWASWDEQFF.

The chain is built from TRBV4-1 and TRBJ1-2; D might be TRBD1 (5 bases). In germline, CDR1 is MGHRA, CDR2 YSYEKL. Trimming cost V 7 bases and J 4 bases, with 22 bases left between them. The CDR3 runs to 16 residues. DNA for the CDR3: TGCGCCAGCAACCAGGGCCAGGACACGACTTTCTATGGCTACACCTTC. Protein: CASNQGQDTTFYGYTF.

This clone was detected a few times. One end of the junction is discordant with germline, which a read error may explain. The chain recombines TRBV25-1 with TRBJ1-2, with 7 bases matching TRBD1. Germline V CDR1 and CDR2: MGHDK, SYGVNS. The CDR3 has 12 amino acids. This chain's CDR3 is CASSEYGDSPYF. CDR3 in DNA: TGTGCCAGCAGTGAATATGGGGACAGCCCTTACTTC.

The table lists this clone with a few counts. The chain recombines TRBV25-1 with TRBJ1-2, with 8 nucleotides matching TRBD1. Germline CDR1 MGHDK, CDR2 SYGVNS. With V trimmed by 6 bases and J by 9 bases, 9 bases remained unmatched. This CDR3 region has 13 residues. The DNA of the CDR3 is TGTGCCAGCAGAGGGACAGGCGTTGGGAGCTACACCTTC. Amino acids: CASRGTGVGSYTF.

This clone was found a few times. The chain couples TRBV7-2 to TRBJ1-5; D remains ambiguous. The CDR3 has 15 residues. V lost 1 base and J lost 2, with 9 bases in between. Germline V gives CDR1 SGHTA, CDR2 FQGNSA. The CDR3 sequence: CASSLVPSGNQPQHF. CDR3 sequence (DNA): TGTGCCAGCAGCTTAGTTCCCAGCGGCAATCAGCCCCAGCATTTT.

The chain couples TRBV2 to TRBJ2-5, with TRBD1 identical over 9 bases. J was trimmed by 4 bases and V by 2 bases; bases with no gene match: 2. The germline V gene has CDR1 SNHLY and CDR2 FYNNEI. The CDR3 spans 14 residues. As DNA, the CDR3 is TGTGCCAGCAGTGAAATGGGACAGGGAGAGACCCAGTACTTC. It specifies CASSEMGQGETQYF.

The rearrangement links TRBV19 to TRBJ2-7, with a possible D match to TRBD2 (5 bases). Germline V CDR1 and CDR2: LNHDA, SQIVND (reference sequence). There are 14 residues in the CDR3. V lost 4 bases and J lost 1, with 11 bases in between. The CDR3 reads CASSKGWESYEQYF. DNA for the CDR3: TGTGCCAGTAGTAAGGGTTGGGAGTCCTACGAGCAGTACTTC. The variable domain in full, completed from reference TRBV19 and TRBJ2-7, reads DGGITQSPKYLFRKEGQNVTLSCEQNLNHDAMYWYRQDPGQGLRLIYYSQIVNDFQKGDIAEGYSVSREKKESFPLTVTSAQKNPTAFYLCASSKGWESYEQYFGPGTRLTVT.

The chain joins TRBV2 to TRBJ1-6; D unclear. Germline CDR1 and CDR2: SNHLY and FYNNEI. Trimming cost V 5 bases and J 6 bases, with 8 bases left between them. The CDR3 is 13 residues long. The CDR3: CASSRTVNSPLHF. In nucleotides, the CDR3 is TGTGCCAGCAGTAGAACAGTTAATTCACCCCTCCACTTT.

This clone was seen only a few times. The gene calls are TRBV4-2 and TRBJ2-7; the D gene is possibly TRBD1 (6 bases). Germline CDR1 reads LGHNA; CDR2 reads YNFKEQ. The CDR3 length is 18 residues. V was clipped by 0 bases and J by 2 bases, with 20 bases between them. The CDR3 nucleotides are TGTGCCAGCAGCCAAGATTATCCCCCCAGGGGCAGCACCTACGAGCAGTACTTC. It codes for CASSQDYPPRGSTYEQYF.

The chain employs TRBV29-1 and TRBJ2-1; unclear D gene. The CDR3 runs 16 residues. Germline CDR1 reads SQVTM; CDR2 reads ANQGSEA. V lost 0 bases and J lost 4, with 16 bases in between. CDR3 residues: CSVEDQAQPLYNEQFF. The CDR3 nucleotides read TGCAGCGTTGAAGATCAGGCACAGCCCTTGTACAATGAGCAGTTCTTC.

This clone was found a few times. This sequence joins TRBV11-2 and TRBJ1-2; D is unresolved. Trimming took 1 base from V and 5 from J, leaving 17 bases between them. This CDR3 region has 16 residues. Germline V gene lookup returns CDR1 SGHAT and CDR2 FQNNGV. CDR3 protein: CASSLAFRGSSYGYTF. The CDR3 coding sequence is TGTGCCAGCAGCTTAGCTTTCAGAGGGTCATCTTATGGCTACACCTTC. The variable domain in full, with the rest retrieved from reference TRBV11-2 and TRBJ1-2, is EAGVAQSPRYKIIEKRQSVAFWCNPISGHATLYWYQQILGQGPKLLIQFQNNGVVDDSQLPKDRFSAERLKGVDSTLKIQPAKLEDSAVYLCASSLAFRGSSYGYTFGSGTRLTVV.

The CDR3 DNA sequence: TGCGCCAGCAGCCCACAAAGGACAGGGGACTATGGCTACACCTTC. Translation gives CASSPQRTGDYGYTF. V and J are TRBV5-1 and TRBJ1-2, with 9 bases matching TRBD1. V gave up 4 bases and J gave up 3 bases; unmatched junction bases: 7. Looked up from germline, CDR1 is SGHRS and CDR2 is YFSETQ. CDR3 length: 15 residues. Filled out from reference TRBV5-1 and TRBJ1-2, the complete variable domain reads KAGVTQTPRYLIKTRGQQVTLSCSPISGHRSVSWYQQTPGQGLQFLFEYFSETQRNKGNFPGRFSGRQFSNSRSEMNVSTLELGDSALYLCASSPQRTGDYGYTFGSGTRLTVV.

This chain joins TRBV30 and TRBJ2-5; D is possibly TRBD2 (7 bases). Germline V CDR1 and CDR2: GTSNPN, SVGIG (reference sequence). The CDR3 runs 14 residues. V dropped 0 bases and J dropped 5 bases, with 13 bases sitting between them. This chain's CDR3 is CAWSVGGPWETQYF. The CDR3 coding sequence is TGTGCCTGGAGTGTCGGGGGGCCATGGGAGACCCAGTACTTC.

This sequence joins TRBV30 and TRBJ2-3, with TRBD1 matching over 10 bases. Germline lookup yields CDR1 GTSNPN and CDR2 SVGIG (reference sequence). This CDR3 has 13 residues. J lost 3 bases, V lost 5 bases, and 2 bases had no gene match. CDR3 DNA: TGTGCCTGGGGGACAGGGGAGACAGATACGCAGTATTTT. Its translation: CAWGTGETDTQYF.

This chain joins TRBV11-2 and TRBJ2-1, with 9 bases that match TRBD1. This CDR3 is 18 amino acids long. CDR1 SGHAT and CDR2 FQNNGV come from the germline V gene. With V trimmed by 7 bases and J by 5 bases, 18 bases remained unmatched. Here the CDR3 DNA reads TGTGCCAGCAACCCCCAATCCCCCGGGACAGGGAGGAACAATGAGCAGTTCTTC. Translated, it gives CASNPQSPGTGRNNEQFF.

This clone was picked up a small number of times. The V gene is TRBV5-1, the J gene TRBJ2-7; 9 bases line up with TRBD2. This CDR3 has 15 residues. Per the germline V gene, CDR1 is SGHRS and CDR2 is YFSETQ. V lost 3 bases and J lost 9; bases outside the gene matches: 13. CDR3: CASSYSFPTSGGQYF. The CDR3 DNA reads as TGCGCCAGCAGCTACTCGTTTCCGACTAGCGGCGGGCAGTACTTC. Looking up the rest from reference TRBV5-1 and TRBJ2-7 gives the full variable domain: KAGVTQTPRYLIKTRGQQVTLSCSPISGHRSVSWYQQTPGQGLQFLFEYFSETQRNKGNFPGRFSGRQFSNSRSEMNVSTLELGDSALYLCASSYSFPTSGGQYFGPGTRLTVT.